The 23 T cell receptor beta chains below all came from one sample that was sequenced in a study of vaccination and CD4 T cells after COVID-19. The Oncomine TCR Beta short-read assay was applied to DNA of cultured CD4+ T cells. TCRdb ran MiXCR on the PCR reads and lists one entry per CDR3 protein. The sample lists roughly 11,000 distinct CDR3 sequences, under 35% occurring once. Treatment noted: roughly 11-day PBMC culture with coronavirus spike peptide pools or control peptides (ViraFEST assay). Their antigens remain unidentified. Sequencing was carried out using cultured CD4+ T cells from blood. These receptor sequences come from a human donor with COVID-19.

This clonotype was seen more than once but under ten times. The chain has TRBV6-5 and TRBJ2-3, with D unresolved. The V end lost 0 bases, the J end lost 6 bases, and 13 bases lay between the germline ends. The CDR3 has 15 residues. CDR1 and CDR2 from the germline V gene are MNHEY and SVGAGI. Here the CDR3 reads CASSYSDPRSDTQYF. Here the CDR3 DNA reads TGTGCCAGCAGTTACTCCGACCCGCGGTCGGATACGCAGTATTTT.

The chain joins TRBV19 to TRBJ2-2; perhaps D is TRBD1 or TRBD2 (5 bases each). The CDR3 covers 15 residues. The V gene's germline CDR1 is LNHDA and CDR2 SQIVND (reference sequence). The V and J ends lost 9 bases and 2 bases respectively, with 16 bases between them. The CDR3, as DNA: TGTGCCAGCCTTTCTCGGGGCGGTAACACCGGGGAGCTGTTTTTT. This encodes CASLSRGGNTGELFF.

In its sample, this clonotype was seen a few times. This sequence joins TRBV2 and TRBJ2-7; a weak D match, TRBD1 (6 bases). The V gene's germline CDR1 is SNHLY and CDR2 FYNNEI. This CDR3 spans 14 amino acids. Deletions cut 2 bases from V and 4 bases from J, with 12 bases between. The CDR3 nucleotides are TGTGCCAGCAGTGAAATCGCAGGGGCGTACGAGCAGTACTTC. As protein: CASSEIAGAYEQYF.

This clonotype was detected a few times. The CDR3 spells CASSPAGNEAFF. CDR3 nucleotide sequence: TGTGCCAGCTCACCGGCCGGGAATGAAGCTTTCTTT. The rearrangement joins TRBV18 to TRBJ1-1; no firm D call. The germline V gene has CDR1 KGHSH and CDR2 LQKENI. CDR3 length equals 12 residues. The V and J ends lost 3 bases and 7 bases respectively, with 9 bases between them.

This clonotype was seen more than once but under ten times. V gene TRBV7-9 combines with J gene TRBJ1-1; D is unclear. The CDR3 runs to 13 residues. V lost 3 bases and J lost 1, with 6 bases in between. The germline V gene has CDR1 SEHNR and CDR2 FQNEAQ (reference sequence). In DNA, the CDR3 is TGTGCCAGCAGCTTCCACCCGAACACTGAAGCTTTCTTT. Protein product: CASSFHPNTEAFF.

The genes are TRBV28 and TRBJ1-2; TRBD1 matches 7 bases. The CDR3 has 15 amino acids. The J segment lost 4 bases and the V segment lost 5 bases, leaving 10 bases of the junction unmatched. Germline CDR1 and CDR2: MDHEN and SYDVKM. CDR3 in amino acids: CASSPLPQGSYGYTF. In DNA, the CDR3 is TGTGCCAGCAGTCCCCTTCCACAGGGGAGCTATGGCTACACCTTC.

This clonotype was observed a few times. In DNA form, the CDR3 reads TGTGCCAGCAGTTTCTCCACAGGTTTGGTTCAGCCCCAGCATTTT. This encodes CASSFSTGLVQPQHF. The chain is built from TRBV12-3 or TRBV12-4 and TRBJ1-5; D is possibly TRBD1 (5 bases). The V gene lost 3 bases and the J gene lost 6 bases, with 15 bases spanning the gap. The CDR3 contains 15 residues.

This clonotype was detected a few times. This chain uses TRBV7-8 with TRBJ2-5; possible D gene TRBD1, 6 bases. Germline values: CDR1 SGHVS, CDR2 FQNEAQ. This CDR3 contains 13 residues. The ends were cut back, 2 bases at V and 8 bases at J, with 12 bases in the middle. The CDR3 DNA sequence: TGTGCCAGCAGCTTACGGCAGGGGAGAACCCAGTACTTC. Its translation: CASSLRQGRTQYF.

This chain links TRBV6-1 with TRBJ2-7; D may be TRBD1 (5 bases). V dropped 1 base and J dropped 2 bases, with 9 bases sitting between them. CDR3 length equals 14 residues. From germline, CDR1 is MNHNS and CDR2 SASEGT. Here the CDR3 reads CASSEVPGTYEQYF. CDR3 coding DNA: TGTGCCAGCAGTGAAGTCCCAGGGACCTACGAGCAGTACTTC.

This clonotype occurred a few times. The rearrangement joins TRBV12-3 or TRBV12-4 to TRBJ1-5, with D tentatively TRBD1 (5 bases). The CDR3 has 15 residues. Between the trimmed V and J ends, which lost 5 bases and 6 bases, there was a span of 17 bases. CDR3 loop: CASSALGQGLQPQHF. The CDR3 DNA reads TGTGCCAGCAGTGCTCTTGGGCAGGGACTTCAGCCCCAGCATTTT.

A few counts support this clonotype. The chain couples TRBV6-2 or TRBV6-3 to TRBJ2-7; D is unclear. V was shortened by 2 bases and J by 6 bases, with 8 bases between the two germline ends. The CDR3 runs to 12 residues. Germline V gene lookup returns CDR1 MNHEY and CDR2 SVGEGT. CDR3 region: CASSYKGFEQYF. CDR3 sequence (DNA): TGTGCCAGCAGTTACAAAGGGTTCGAGCAGTACTTC.

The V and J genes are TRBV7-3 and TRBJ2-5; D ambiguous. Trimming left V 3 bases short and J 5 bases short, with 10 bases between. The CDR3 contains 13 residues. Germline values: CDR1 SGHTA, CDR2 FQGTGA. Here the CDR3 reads CASSLSYMETQYF. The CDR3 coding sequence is TGTGCCAGCAGCTTGAGCTATATGGAGACCCAGTACTTC.

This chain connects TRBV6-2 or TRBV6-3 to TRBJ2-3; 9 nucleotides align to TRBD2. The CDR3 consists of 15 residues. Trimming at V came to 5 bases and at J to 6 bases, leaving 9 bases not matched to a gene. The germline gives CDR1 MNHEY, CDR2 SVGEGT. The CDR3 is CASSQAAGGMDTQYF. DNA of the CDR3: TGTGCCAGCAGTCAAGCCGCGGGGGGGATGGATACGCAGTATTTT.

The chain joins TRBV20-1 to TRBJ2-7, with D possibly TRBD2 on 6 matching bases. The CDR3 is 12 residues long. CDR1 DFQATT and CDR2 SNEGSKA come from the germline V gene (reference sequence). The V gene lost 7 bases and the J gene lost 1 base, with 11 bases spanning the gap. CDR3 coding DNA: TGCAGTGTTACCGGGGGATCCTACGAGCAGTACTTC. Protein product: CSVTGGSYEQYF.

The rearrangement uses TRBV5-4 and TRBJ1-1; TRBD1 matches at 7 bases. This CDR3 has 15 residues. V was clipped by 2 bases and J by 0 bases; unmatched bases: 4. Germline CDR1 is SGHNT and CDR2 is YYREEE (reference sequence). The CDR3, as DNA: TGTGCCAGCAGCTTCATGACAGGGATGAACACTGAAGCTTTCTTT. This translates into CASSFMTGMNTEAFF.

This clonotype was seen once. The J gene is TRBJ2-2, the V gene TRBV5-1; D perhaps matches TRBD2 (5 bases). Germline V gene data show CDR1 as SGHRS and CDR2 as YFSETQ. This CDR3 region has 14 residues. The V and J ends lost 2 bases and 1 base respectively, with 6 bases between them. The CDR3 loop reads CASSFRGNTGELFF. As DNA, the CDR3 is TGCGCCAGCAGCTTTCGGGGGAACACCGGGGAGCTGTTTTTT.

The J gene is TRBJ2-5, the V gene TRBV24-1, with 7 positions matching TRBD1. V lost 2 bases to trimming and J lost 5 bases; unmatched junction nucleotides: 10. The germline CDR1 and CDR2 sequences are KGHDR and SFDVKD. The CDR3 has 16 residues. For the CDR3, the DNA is TGTGCCACCAGTGATTCGTCAGAGACAGGGATCGAGACCCAGTACTTC. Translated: CATSDSSETGIETQYF.

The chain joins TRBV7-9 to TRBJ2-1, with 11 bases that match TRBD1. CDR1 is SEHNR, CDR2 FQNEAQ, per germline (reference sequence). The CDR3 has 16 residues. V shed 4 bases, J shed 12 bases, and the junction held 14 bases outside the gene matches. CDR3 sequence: CASSWNRDRGGVGQFF. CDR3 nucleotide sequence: TGTGCCAGCAGCTGGAACCGGGACAGGGGGGGTGTAGGGCAGTTCTTC.

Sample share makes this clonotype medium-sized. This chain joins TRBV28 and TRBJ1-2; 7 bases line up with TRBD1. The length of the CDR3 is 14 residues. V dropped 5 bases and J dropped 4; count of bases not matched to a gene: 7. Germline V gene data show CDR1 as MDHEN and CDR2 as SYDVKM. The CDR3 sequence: CASSPSTGPYGYTF. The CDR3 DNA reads TGTGCCAGCAGTCCGTCGACAGGGCCCTATGGCTACACCTTC.

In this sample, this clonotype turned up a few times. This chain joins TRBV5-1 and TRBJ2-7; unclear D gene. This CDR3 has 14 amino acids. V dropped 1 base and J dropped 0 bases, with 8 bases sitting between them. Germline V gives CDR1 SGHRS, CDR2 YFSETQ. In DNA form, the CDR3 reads TGCGCCAGCAGCTTGATGCAGACCTCCTACGAGCAGTACTTC. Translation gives CASSLMQTSYEQYF.

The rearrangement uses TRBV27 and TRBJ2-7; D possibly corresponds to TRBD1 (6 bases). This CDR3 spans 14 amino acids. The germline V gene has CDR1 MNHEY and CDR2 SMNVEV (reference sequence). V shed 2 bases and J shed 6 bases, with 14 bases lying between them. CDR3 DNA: TGTGCCAGCAGTTTACTGGGGGCAAGCCTCGAGCAGTACTTC. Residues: CASSLLGASLEQYF.

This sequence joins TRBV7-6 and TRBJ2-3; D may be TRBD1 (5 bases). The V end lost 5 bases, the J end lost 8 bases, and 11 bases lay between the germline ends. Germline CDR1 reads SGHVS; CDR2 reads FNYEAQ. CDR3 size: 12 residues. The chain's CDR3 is CASSPRDSTQYF. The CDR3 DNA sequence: TGTGCCAGCAGCCCCCGTGACAGTACGCAGTATTTT. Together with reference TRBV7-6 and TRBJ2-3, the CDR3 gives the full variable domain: GAGVSQSPRYKVTKRGQDVALRCDPISGHVSLYWYRQALGQGPEFLTYFNYEAQQDKSGLPNDRFSAERPEGSISTLTIQRTEQRDSAMYRCASSPRDSTQYFGPGTRLTVL.

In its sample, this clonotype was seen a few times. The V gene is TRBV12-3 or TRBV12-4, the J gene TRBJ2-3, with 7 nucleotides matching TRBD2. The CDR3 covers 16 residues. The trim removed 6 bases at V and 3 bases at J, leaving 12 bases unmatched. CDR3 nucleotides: TGTGCCAGCAGACAGGCCAGCGGGGAACGTACAGATACGCAGTATTTT. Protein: CASRQASGERTDTQYF.